This T cell receptor beta chain was documented in a study of shared clonotypes between healthy human individuals. General study results and limits: With few donors, the genetic and exposure-history diversity represented was limited.

There are 15 residues in the CDR3. The V segment lost 3 bases and the J segment 7 bases; nucleotides outside the gene matches: 4. In germline, CDR1 is SNHLY, CDR2 FYNNEI. CD45RO-negative, CCR7-positively selected cells formed the naive CD8 fraction, excluding terminally differentiated effector memory CD45RA+ cells. With respect to this clone: What it binds is unknown.

Assay: immunoSEQ multiplex PCR; the TCRdb copy retains only in-frame clones and omits some. The table has hundreds of thousands of clones, roughly 98% seen once. The receptor comes from a man aged 30 to 39 in good health. The genes are TRBV2 and TRBJ2-1, with 12 bases identical to TRBD2. Sequenced input: naive CD8+ T cells sorted from blood. The CDR3 region is CASSDSSGRDNEQFF. In DNA form, the CDR3 reads TGTGCCAGCAGTGACTCTAGCGGGAGGGATAATGAGCAGTTCTTC.